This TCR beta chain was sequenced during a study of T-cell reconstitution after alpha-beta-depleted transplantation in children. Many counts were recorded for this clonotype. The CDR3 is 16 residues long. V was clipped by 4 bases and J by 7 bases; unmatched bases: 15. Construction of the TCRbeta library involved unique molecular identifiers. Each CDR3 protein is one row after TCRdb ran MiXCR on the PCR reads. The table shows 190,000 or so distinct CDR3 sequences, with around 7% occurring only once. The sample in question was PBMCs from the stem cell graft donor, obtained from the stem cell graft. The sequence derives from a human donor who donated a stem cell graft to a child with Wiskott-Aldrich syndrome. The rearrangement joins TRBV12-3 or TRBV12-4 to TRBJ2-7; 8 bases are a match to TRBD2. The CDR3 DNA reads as TGTGCCAGCAGTTCTCCCCGGGAGGGCCTAATGGAGGAGCAGTACTTC. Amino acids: CASSSPREGLMEEQYF.